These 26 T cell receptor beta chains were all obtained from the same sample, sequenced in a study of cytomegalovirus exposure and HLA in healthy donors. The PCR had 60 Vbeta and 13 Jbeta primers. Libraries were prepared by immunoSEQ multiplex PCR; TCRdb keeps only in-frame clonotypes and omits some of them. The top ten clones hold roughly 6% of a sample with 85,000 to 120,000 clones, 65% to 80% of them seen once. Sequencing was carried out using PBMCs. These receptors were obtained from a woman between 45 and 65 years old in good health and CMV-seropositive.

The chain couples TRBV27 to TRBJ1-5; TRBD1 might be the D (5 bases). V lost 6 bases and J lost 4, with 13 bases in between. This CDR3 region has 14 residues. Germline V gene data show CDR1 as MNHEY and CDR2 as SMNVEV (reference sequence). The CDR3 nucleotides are TGTGCCAGCAGACCCTCCGGGGGGAATCAGCCCCAGCATTTT. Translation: CASRPSGGNQPQHF.

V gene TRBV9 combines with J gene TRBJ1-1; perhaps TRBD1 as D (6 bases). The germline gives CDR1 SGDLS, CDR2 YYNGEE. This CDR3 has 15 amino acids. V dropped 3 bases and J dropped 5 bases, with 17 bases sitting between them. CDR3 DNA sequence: TGTGCCAGCAGCGGAGTCCTCGGGGGGCGAACTGAAGCTTTCTTT. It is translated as CASSGVLGGRTEAFF.

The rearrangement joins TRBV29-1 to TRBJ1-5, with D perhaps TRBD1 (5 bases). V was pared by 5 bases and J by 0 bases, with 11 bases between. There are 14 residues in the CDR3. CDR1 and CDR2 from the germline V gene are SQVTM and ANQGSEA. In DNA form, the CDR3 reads TGCAGCGTTTCTCAGGGATCTAGCAATCAGCCCCAGCATTTT. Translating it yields CSVSQGSSNQPQHF.

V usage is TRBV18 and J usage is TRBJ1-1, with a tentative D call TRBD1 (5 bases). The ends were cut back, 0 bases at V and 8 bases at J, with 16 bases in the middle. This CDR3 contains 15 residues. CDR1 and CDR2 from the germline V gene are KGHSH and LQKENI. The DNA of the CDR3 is TGTGCCAGCTCACCACCGGGGCCCGTAAACCTAGAAGCTTTCTTT. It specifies CASSPPGPVNLEAFF.

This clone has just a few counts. CDR3 sequence (DNA): TGCGCCAGCAGCTTGGGACTAGCGGGGACTAGTGAGCAGTTCTTC. This translates into CASSLGLAGTSEQFF. J is TRBJ2-1 and V is TRBV5-1, with 11 bases that match TRBD2. This CDR3 region has 15 residues. The V gene's germline CDR1 is SGHRS and CDR2 YFSETQ. Losses at the gene ends were 0 bases for V and 9 bases for J; bases not matched to a gene: 5.

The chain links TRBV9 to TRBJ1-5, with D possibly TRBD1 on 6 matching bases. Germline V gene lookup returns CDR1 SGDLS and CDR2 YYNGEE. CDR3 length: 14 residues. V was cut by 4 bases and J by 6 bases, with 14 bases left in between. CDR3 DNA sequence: TGTGCCAGCAGCTCCGGACAGAAGGGTCAGCCCCAGCATTTT. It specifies CASSSGQKGQPQHF. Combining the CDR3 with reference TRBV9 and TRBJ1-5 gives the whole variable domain DSGVTQTPKHLITATGQRVTLRCSPRSGDLSVYWYQQSLDQGLQFLIQYYNGEERAKGNILERFSAQQFPDLHSELNLSSLELGDSALYFCASSSGQKGQPQHFGDGTRLSIL.

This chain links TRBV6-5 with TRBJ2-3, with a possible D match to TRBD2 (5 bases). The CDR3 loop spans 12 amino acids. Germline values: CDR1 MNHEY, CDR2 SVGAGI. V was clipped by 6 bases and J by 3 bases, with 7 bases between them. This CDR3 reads CASRRGTDTQYF. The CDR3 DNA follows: TGTGCCAGCAGGCGAGGGACAGATACGCAGTATTTT.

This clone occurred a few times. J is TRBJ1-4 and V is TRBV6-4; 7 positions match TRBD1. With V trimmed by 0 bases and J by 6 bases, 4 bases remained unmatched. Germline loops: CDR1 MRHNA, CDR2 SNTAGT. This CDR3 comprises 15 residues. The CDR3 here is CASSDSGQGDEKLFF. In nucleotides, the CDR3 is TGTGCCAGCAGTGACTCGGGTCAGGGGGATGAAAAACTGTTTTTT.

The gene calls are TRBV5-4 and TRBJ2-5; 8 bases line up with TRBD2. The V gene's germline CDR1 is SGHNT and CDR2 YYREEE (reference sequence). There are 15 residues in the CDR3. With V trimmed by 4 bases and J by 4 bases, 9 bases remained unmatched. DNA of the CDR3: TGTGCCAGCAGCCTGACCGGGACTAGGGGAGAGACCCAGTACTTC. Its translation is CASSLTGTRGETQYF.

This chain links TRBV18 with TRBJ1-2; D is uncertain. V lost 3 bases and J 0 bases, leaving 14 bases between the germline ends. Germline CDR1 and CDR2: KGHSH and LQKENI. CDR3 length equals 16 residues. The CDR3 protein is CASSPLGEVPNYGYTF. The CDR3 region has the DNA TGTGCCAGCTCACCCCTCGGGGAAGTACCTAACTATGGCTACACCTTC.

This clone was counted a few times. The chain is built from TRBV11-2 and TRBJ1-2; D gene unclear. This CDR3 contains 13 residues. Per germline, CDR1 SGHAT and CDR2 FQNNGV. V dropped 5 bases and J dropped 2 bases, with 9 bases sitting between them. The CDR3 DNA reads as TGTGCCAGCAGCCAAAACGGGAACTATGGCTACACCTTC. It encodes CASSQNGNYGYTF.

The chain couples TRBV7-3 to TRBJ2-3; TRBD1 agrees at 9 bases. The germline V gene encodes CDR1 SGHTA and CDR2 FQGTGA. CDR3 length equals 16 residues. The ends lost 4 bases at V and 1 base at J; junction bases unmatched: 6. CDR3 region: CASSSRTGGGTDTQYF. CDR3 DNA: TGTGCCAGCAGCTCAAGAACAGGGGGCGGCACAGATACGCAGTATTTT.

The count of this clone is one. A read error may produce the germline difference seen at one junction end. As DNA, the CDR3 is TGTGCCAGCTCTCCACTCGGACAGGGAACAGATACGCAGTATTTT. Its protein is CASSPLGQGTDTQYF. This sequence joins TRBV18 and TRBJ2-3; 8 bases fit TRBD1. The CDR3 sequence is 15 residues long. Germline V gene sequence: CDR1 KGHSH, CDR2 LQKENI.

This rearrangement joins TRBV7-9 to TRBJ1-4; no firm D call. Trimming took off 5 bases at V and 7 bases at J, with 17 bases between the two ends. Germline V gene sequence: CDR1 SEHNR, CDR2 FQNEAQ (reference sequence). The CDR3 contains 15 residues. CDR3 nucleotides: TGTGCCAGCAGCCCTGCTTCTCGGCCAGGTGAAAAACTGTTTTTT. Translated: CASSPASRPGEKLFF.

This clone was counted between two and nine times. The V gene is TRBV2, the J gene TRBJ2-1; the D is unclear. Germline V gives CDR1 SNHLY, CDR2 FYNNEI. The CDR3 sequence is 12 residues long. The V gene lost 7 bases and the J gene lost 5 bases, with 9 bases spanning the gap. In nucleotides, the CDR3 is TGTGCCAGCACCGCAGATCACAATGAGCAGTTCTTC. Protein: CASTADHNEQFF.

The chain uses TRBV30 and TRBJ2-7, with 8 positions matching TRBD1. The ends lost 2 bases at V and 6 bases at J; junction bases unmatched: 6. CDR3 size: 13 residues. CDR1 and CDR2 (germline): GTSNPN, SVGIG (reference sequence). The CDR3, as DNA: TGTGCCTGGAGTAAGACAGGGGAAAGCGAGCAGTACTTC. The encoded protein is CAWSKTGESEQYF.

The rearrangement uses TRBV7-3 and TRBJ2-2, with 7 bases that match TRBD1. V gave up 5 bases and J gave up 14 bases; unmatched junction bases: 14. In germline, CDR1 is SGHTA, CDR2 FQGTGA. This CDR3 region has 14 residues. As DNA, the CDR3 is TGTGCCAGCAGCCTAGGGGGCTGGGACGGGCGACTGTTTTTT. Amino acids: CASSLGGWDGRLFF.

The CDR3 here is CASSLIQHAGTLGPTDTQYF. The CDR3 coding sequence is TGTGCCAGCAGCTTAATCCAACATGCCGGGACACTAGGTCCGACAGATACGCAGTATTTT. The chain carries TRBV7-3 and TRBJ2-3; tentative D call: TRBD1 (6 bases). Per the germline V gene, CDR1 is SGHTA and CDR2 is FQGTGA. CDR3 length: 20 residues. With 1 base removed from V and 3 bases from J, the gap between germline ends came to 26 bases.

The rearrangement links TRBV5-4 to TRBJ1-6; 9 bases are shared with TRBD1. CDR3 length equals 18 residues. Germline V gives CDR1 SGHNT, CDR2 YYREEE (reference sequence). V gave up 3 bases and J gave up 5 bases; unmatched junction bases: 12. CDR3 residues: CASSSVSRDRADNSPLHF. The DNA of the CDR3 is TGTGCCAGCAGCTCCGTCTCTCGGGACAGGGCCGATAATTCACCCCTCCACTTT.

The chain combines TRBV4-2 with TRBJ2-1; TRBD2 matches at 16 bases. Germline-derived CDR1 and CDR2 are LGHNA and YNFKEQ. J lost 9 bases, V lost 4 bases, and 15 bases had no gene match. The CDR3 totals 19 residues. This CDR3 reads CASSPGLAGGPTMDGEQFF. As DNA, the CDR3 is TGTGCCAGCAGCCCGGGACTAGCGGGGGGGCCGACTATGGATGGTGAGCAGTTCTTC.

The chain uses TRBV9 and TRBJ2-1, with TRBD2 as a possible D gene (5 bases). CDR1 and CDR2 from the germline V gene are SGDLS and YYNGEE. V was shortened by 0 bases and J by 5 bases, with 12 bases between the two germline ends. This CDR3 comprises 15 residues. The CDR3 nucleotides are TGTGCCAGCAGCGTAGAAACCCCCGGGGACAATGAGCAGTTCTTC. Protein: CASSVETPGDNEQFF.

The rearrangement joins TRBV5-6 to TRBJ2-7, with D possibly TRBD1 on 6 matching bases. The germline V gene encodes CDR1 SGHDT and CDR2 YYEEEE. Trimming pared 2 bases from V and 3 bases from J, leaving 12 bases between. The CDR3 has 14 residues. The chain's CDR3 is CASSFLGQRYEQYF. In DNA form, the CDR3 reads TGTGCCAGCAGCTTTCTTGGACAGCGCTACGAGCAGTACTTC.

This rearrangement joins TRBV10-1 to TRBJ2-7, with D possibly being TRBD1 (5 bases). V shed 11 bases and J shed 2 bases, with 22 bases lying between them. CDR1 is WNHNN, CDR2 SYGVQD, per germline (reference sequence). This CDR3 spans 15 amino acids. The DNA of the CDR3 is TGCGCCTGGTCGTGGGGCCCTCATTCTCCCTACGAGCAGTACTTC. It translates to CAWSWGPHSPYEQYF.

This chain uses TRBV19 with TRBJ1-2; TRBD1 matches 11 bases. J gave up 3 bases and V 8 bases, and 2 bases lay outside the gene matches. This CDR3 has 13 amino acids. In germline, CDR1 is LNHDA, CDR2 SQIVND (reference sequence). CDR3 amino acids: CASRTGGDYGYTF. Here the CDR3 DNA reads TGTGCCAGTCGGACAGGGGGCGACTATGGCTACACCTTC.

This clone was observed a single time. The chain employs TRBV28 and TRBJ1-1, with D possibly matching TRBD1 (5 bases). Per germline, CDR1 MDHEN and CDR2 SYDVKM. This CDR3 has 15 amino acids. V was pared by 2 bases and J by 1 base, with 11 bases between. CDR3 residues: CASSLTRGRNTEAFF. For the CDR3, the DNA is TGTGCCAGCAGTTTAACCCGGGGGAGGAACACTGAAGCTTTCTTT.

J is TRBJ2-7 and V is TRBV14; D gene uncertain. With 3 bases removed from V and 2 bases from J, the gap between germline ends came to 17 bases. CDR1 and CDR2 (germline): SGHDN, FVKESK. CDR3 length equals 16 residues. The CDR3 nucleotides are TGTGCCAGCAGCCACCAACTGACATTTAACGCCTACGAGCAGTACTTC. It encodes CASSHQLTFNAYEQYF.